These 25 T cell receptor beta chains were sequenced from one sample in a study of blood T cell repertoires in COVID-19. Data came from immunoSEQ multiplex PCR; TCRdb stores just in-frame clones and leaves some out. Altogether around 270,000 clones are present, roughly 90% being singletons, with the ten largest covering roughly 3.9%. The sequencing sample was made of peripheral blood. The receptors originated from a man in his sixties who had recovered from COVID-19.

This chain connects TRBV9 to TRBJ2-7; the D is unclear. CDR1 is SGDLS and CDR2 is YYNGEE in the germline V gene. The V and J ends lost 0 bases and 4 bases respectively, with 11 bases between them. The CDR3 has 14 amino acids. DNA of the CDR3: TGTGCCAGCAGCGTAGCTTATCCAGATTACGAGCAGTACTTC. Protein: CASSVAYPDYEQYF.

The chain employs TRBV5-4 and TRBJ1-2; D gene unclear. The CDR3 covers 16 residues. V dropped 4 bases and J dropped 0 bases, with 16 bases sitting between them. Germline assignment: CDR1 SGHNT and CDR2 YYREEE (reference sequence). The CDR3 reads CASSPGGAESNYGYTF. The DNA of the CDR3 is TGTGCCAGCAGCCCGGGTGGTGCCGAGTCTAACTATGGCTACACCTTC.

This chain links TRBV15 with TRBJ1-5; D remains unclear. Between the trimmed V and J ends, which lost 0 bases and 3 bases, there was a span of 12 bases. The germline gives CDR1 LNHNV, CDR2 YYDKDF (reference sequence). The CDR3 extends over 16 amino acids. The CDR3 protein is CATSRDPLGYNQPQHF. The CDR3 DNA is TGTGCCACCAGCAGAGACCCGTTGGGCTACAATCAGCCCCAGCATTTT.

This clone was observed a handful of times. The chain carries TRBV24-1 and TRBJ1-5; D ambiguous. Per the germline V gene, CDR1 is KGHDR and CDR2 is SFDVKD. Trimming pared 8 bases from V and 5 bases from J, leaving 12 bases between. This CDR3 contains 13 residues. This CDR3 reads CATTLHLHQPQHF. The CDR3 DNA reads TGTGCCACCACCTTACACCTTCATCAGCCCCAGCATTTT.

The chain has TRBV15 and TRBJ1-1, with 7 bases aligning to TRBD1. Unmatched junction bases numbered 8, after V lost 1 base and J lost 0 bases. Germline CDR1 and CDR2: LNHNV and YYDKDF (reference sequence). This CDR3 contains 17 residues. CDR3 residues: CATSRGAETGLNTEAFF. The CDR3 DNA sequence: TGTGCCACCAGCAGAGGGGCCGAGACAGGGTTGAACACTGAAGCTTTCTTT.

This clone was seen only once. The rearrangement joins TRBV7-3 to TRBJ1-5; 8 bases are a match to TRBD1. This CDR3 has 13 residues. Germline loops: CDR1 SGHTA, CDR2 FQGTGA. Germline trimming cut 3 bases from V and 7 bases from J; bases unmatched to any gene: 2. In DNA, the CDR3 is TGTGCCAGCAGCTTGGGACAGGCGCAGCCCCAGCATTTT. Translation gives CASSLGQAQPQHF.

CDR3 region: CASSQGSTSPYEQYF. Written as DNA, the CDR3 is TGTGCCAGCAGCCAAGGTTCGACTAGCCCCTACGAGCAGTACTTC. The V and J genes are TRBV4-2 and TRBJ2-7, with TRBD2 identical over 7 bases. Germline assignment: CDR1 LGHNA and CDR2 YNFKEQ. V lost 1 base, J lost 2 bases, and 5 bases stayed unmatched. This CDR3 has 15 amino acids.

The gene calls are TRBV5-1 and TRBJ2-7, with a weak D call TRBD2 (7 bases). This CDR3 has 15 residues. The V end lost 0 bases, the J end lost 5 bases, and 15 bases lay between the germline ends. Germline loops: CDR1 SGHRS, CDR2 YFSETQ. CDR3 in DNA: TGCGCCAGCAGCTTGGGAGGCGGGGGCCCTGACGAGCAGTACTTC. It yields the protein CASSLGGGGPDEQYF.

This clone was counted only a few times. The chain has TRBV7-2 and TRBJ2-7, with 10 nucleotides matching TRBD1. Germline trimming cut 5 bases from V and 5 bases from J; bases unmatched to any gene: 6. This CDR3 has 14 residues. Germline loops: CDR1 SGHTA, CDR2 FQGNSA. The DNA of the CDR3 is TGTGCCAGCAGCCCACGGACAGGGGGGAACGAGCAGTACTTC. Encoded protein: CASSPRTGGNEQYF.

J is TRBJ1-1 and V is TRBV9, with D perhaps TRBD1 (5 bases). The germline V and J ends were trimmed by 4 bases and 3 bases, with 13 bases remaining between them. There are 14 residues in the CDR3. Germline lookup yields CDR1 SGDLS and CDR2 YYNGEE. As DNA, the CDR3 is TGTGCCAGCAGCCCCCGTTTAGGGGACACTGAAGCTTTCTTT. It encodes CASSPRLGDTEAFF.

The rearrangement uses TRBV20-1 and TRBJ2-7; D is unresolved. Deletions cut 6 bases from V and 3 bases from J, with 9 bases between. The CDR3 sequence is 11 residues long. Germline CDR1 is DFQATT and CDR2 is SNEGSKA (reference sequence). CDR3 in amino acids: CSARLVYEQYF. The CDR3 DNA sequence: TGCAGTGCGAGATTAGTCTACGAGCAGTACTTC.

V is TRBV7-2 and J is TRBJ2-3; 10 bases match TRBD2. The germline CDR1 and CDR2 sequences are SGHTA and FQGNSA. The CDR3 spans 16 residues. The junction had 9 bases not matched to a gene; V was cut back by 6 bases and J by 3 bases. The CDR3 DNA reads TGTGCCAGCAGTCTTCGGGGTAGCGGGGGGACAGATACGCAGTATTTT. This translates into CASSLRGSGGTDTQYF.

The CDR3 bases are TGTGCCAGCAGCGTTGCGAGACAGGGAAACAATGAGCAGTTCTTC. This gives the protein CASSVARQGNNEQFF. This chain links TRBV3-1 (or the pseudogene TRBV3-2) with TRBJ2-1, with 7 bases identical to TRBD1. The CDR3 consists of 15 residues. V was clipped by 5 bases and J by 5 bases; unmatched bases: 9. Germline CDR1 LGHDT, CDR2 YNNKEL (reference sequence).

The chain couples TRBV6-1 to TRBJ1-6, with D perhaps matching TRBD1 (5 bases). V lost 3 bases and J lost 6, with 12 bases in between. Germline CDR1 reads MNHNS; CDR2 reads SASEGT. The CDR3 covers 15 residues. The CDR3 reads CASSDGRGGNSPLHF. The CDR3 DNA reads as TGTGCCAGCAGTGACGGTCGCGGGGGTAATTCACCCCTCCACTTT.

The J gene is TRBJ2-3, the V gene TRBV2; 11 bases agree with TRBD2. V trimming: 1 base; J trimming: 1 base; junction bases outside the gene matches: 1. Germline CDR1 and CDR2: SNHLY and FYNNEI. The CDR3 is 16 residues long. In nucleotides, the CDR3 is TGTGCCAGCAGTGAAGGGGGACTAGCGGGCACAGATACGCAGTATTTT. Translation gives CASSEGGLAGTDTQYF.

This clone has only one observation. This chain connects TRBV5-1 to TRBJ2-3; 7 bases align to TRBD2. CDR3 length: 15 amino acids. Trimming removed 4 bases from V and 4 bases from J; junction bases left unmatched: 9. CDR1 is SGHRS, CDR2 YFSETQ, per germline. The CDR3 loop is CASSPGTTSSDTQYF. The CDR3 coding sequence is TGCGCCAGCAGCCCCGGGACTACCTCGTCAGATACGCAGTATTTT.

This clone has a handful of counts. The chain recombines TRBV7-2 with TRBJ2-7; TRBD1 agrees at 7 bases. This CDR3 contains 14 residues. The germline gives CDR1 SGHTA, CDR2 FQGNSA. With V trimmed by 1 base and J by 3 bases, 3 bases remained unmatched. DNA of the CDR3: TGTGCCAGCAGCTTAGTGAACAGGGGCTACGAGCAGTACTTC. Translating it yields CASSLVNRGYEQYF.

The rearrangement links TRBV9 to TRBJ2-2, with a possible D match to TRBD1 (6 bases). Germline CDR1 SGDLS, CDR2 YYNGEE. V lost 4 bases and J 8 bases, leaving 18 bases between the germline ends. This CDR3 is 15 amino acids long. The CDR3 spells CASSPHHRVRGELFF. The CDR3 DNA reads as TGTGCCAGCAGCCCCCATCACAGGGTTAGAGGGGAGCTGTTTTTT.

The chain uses TRBV30 and TRBJ2-2, with 8 bases identical to TRBD1. Germline-derived CDR1 and CDR2 are GTSNPN and SVGIG (reference sequence). Trimming removed 3 bases from V and 5 bases from J; junction bases left unmatched: 5. The CDR3 spans 14 residues. CDR3 protein: CAWRWTGTTGELFF. The DNA of the CDR3 is TGTGCCTGGAGGTGGACAGGGACTACCGGGGAGCTGTTTTTT.

Note on this clone: At the DNA level, this CDR3 is encoded by other sequences in the same sample as well. The chain is built from TRBV18 and TRBJ1-2; 7 bases match TRBD1. V lost 2 bases to trimming and J lost 2 bases; unmatched junction nucleotides: 2. The V gene's germline CDR1 is KGHSH and CDR2 LQKENI. The CDR3 contains 14 residues. CDR3 in DNA: TGTGCCAGCTCACCAGGGACAGTCAACTATGGCTACACCTTC. Translating gives CASSPGTVNYGYTF.

The J gene is TRBJ2-6, the V gene TRBV7-9; no reliable D call. This CDR3 has 17 residues. Germline values: CDR1 SEHNR, CDR2 FQNEAQ (reference sequence). V was cut by 2 bases and J by 4 bases, with 15 bases left in between. CDR3 nucleotide sequence: TGTGCCAGCAGCTTAAGGTCCCAGGTCGCGGGGGCCAACGTCCTGACTTTC. Translated, it gives CASSLRSQVAGANVLTF.

The V call is TRBV5-1, the J call TRBJ2-5; 16 bases map to TRBD2. CDR3 length: 22 residues. The V segment lost 4 bases and the J segment 3 bases; nucleotides outside the gene matches: 21. Germline V gene sequence: CDR1 SGHRS, CDR2 YFSETQ. CDR3 DNA sequence: TGCGCCAGCAGCCCACGACACCCGGGACTAGCGGGGGGGCCAGGAGGTAAAGAGACCCAGTACTTC. This gives the protein CASSPRHPGLAGGPGGKETQYF.

This clone was observed a handful of times. The J gene is TRBJ1-3, the V gene TRBV6-5; 8 bases match TRBD1. After removal of 5 bases from V and 3 bases from J, the junction contained 6 bases not matched to a gene. CDR1 and CDR2 (germline): MNHEY, SVGAGI. The CDR3 contains 15 residues. CDR3 amino acids: CASSRQGNSGNTIYF. In DNA, the CDR3 is TGTGCCAGCAGTCGACAGGGGAACAGTGGAAACACCATATATTTT.

The V call is TRBV11-2, the J call TRBJ2-3; no definite D call. There are 13 residues in the CDR3. V was pared by 2 bases and J by 3 bases, with 6 bases between. Germline V gives CDR1 SGHAT, CDR2 FQNNGV. The CDR3 DNA is TGTGCCAGCAGCTTACTGCGGACAGATACGCAGTATTTT. Amino acid sequence: CASSLLRTDTQYF.

This clone was detected once. The chain employs TRBV6-1 and TRBJ1-2, with 7 bases matching TRBD1. The trim removed 2 bases at V and 3 bases at J, leaving 12 bases unmatched. The CDR3 contains 17 residues. Germline V CDR1 and CDR2: MNHNS, SASEGT. The CDR3, as DNA: TGTGCCAGCAGTGAATCGAGGGGGCGGATGGGGTACTATGGCTACACCTTC. Amino acids: CASSESRGRMGYYGYTF.